Each of the 30 T cell receptor beta chains below was sequenced from the same sample in a study of shared clonotypes between healthy human individuals. The naive CD8 fraction comprised CD45RO-negative cells positively selected for CCR7 and excluded terminally differentiated effector memory CD45RA+ cells. Profiling relied on immunoSEQ multiplex PCR, and the TCRdb table lists in-frame clones only, not all of them. The table includes millions of clones, 85% to 95% detected once. The specimen was naive CD8+ T cells sorted from blood. Receptor source: a man younger than 35 in good health.

The rearrangement uses TRBV4-1 and TRBJ1-1; D ambiguous. Trimming took 8 bases from V and 0 from J, leaving 10 bases between them. CDR3 length equals 13 residues. Germline V gene sequence: CDR1 MGHRA, CDR2 YSYEKL. DNA of the CDR3: TGCGCCAGCGCAGACTACATGAACACTGAAGCTTTCTTT. Translation gives CASADYMNTEAFF.

The chain recombines TRBV9 with TRBJ2-1, with 10 bases fitting TRBD2. The V gene's germline CDR1 is SGDLS and CDR2 YYNGEE. The CDR3 is 17 residues long. V was pared by 0 bases and J by 6 bases, with 9 bases of the junction left unmatched. The CDR3 reads CASSVGASGGQFNEQFF. In nucleotides, the CDR3 is TGTGCCAGCAGCGTAGGGGCTAGCGGGGGCCAATTCAATGAGCAGTTCTTC.

This chain joins TRBV4-1 and TRBJ2-3; 7 bases are a match to TRBD1. The germline gives CDR1 MGHRA, CDR2 YSYEKL. There are 15 residues in the CDR3. The V segment lost 3 bases and the J segment 2 bases; nucleotides outside the gene matches: 5. The CDR3 bases are TGCGCCAGCAGCCACCCGGGACAGCCCACAGATACGCAGTATTTT. This codes for CASSHPGQPTDTQYF.

The J gene is TRBJ2-1, the V gene TRBV5-1; D unresolved. This CDR3 is 15 amino acids long. Germline V lookup: CDR1 SGHRS, CDR2 YFSETQ. V was shortened by 1 base and J by 1 base, with 9 bases between the two germline ends. In DNA, the CDR3 is TGCGCCAGCAGCTTGTACCTAGATTCCTACAATGAGCAGTTCTTC. Translating gives CASSLYLDSYNEQFF. Full variable domain (rest looked up from reference TRBV5-1 and TRBJ2-1): KAGVTQTPRYLIKTRGQQVTLSCSPISGHRSVSWYQQTPGQGLQFLFEYFSETQRNKGNFPGRFSGRQFSNSRSEMNVSTLELGDSALYLCASSLYLDSYNEQFFGPGTRLTVL.

The chain employs TRBV7-3 and TRBJ2-1; 9 positions agree with TRBD2. The CDR3 sequence is 15 residues long. J gave up 4 bases and V 2 bases, and 3 bases lay outside the gene matches. CDR1 and CDR2 from the germline V gene are SGHTA and FQGTGA. CDR3 nucleotide sequence: TGTGCCAGCAGCTTAGTAGCGGGGGCATACAATGAGCAGTTCTTC. It specifies CASSLVAGAYNEQFF.

The genes are TRBV18 and TRBJ1-1, with TRBD1 as a possible D gene (6 bases). Germline CDR1 and CDR2: KGHSH and LQKENI. V lost 2 bases to trimming and J lost 4 bases, with 14 bases between them. This CDR3 has 15 residues. The DNA for the CDR3 is TGTGCCAGCTCACCAATTCCAGGGGTCCCCACTGAAGCTTTCTTT. Amino acid sequence: CASSPIPGVPTEAFF.

In the case of this clone: The same CDR3 also results from other DNA sequences found in this sample. The rearrangement uses TRBV10-2 and TRBJ2-7; TRBD1 matches 8 bases. Trimming cost V 4 bases and J 2 bases; bases outside gene matches: 1. The CDR3 runs 13 residues. From germline, CDR1 is WSHSY and CDR2 SAAADI. The CDR3 coding sequence is TGCGCCAGCAGTGTGGGACAGGCCTACGAGCAGTACTTC. This translates into CASSVGQAYEQYF.

V and J are TRBV9 and TRBJ1-1, with 8 bases fitting TRBD1. V lost 4 bases, J lost 6 bases, and 2 bases stayed unmatched. Germline CDR1 SGDLS, CDR2 YYNGEE. The CDR3 extends over 12 amino acids. The CDR3 protein is CASSSQGAEAFF. The DNA for the CDR3 is TGTGCCAGCAGCTCACAGGGGGCTGAAGCTTTCTTT.

The V call is TRBV30, the J call TRBJ2-3; no definite D call. V was cut by 5 bases and J by 0 bases, with 21 bases left in between. CDR3 size: 17 residues. Looked up from germline, CDR1 is GTSNPN and CDR2 is SVGIG (reference sequence). The CDR3 region is CAWRAVGWGTSTDTQYF. In DNA, the CDR3 is TGTGCCTGGCGGGCGGTTGGTTGGGGAACTAGCACAGATACGCAGTATTTT.

The DNA of the CDR3 is TGCGCCAGCAGCCAAGAGACCGGGACAGGGTTCTACGAGCAGTACTTC. Amino acids: CASSQETGTGFYEQYF. This chain links TRBV4-3 with TRBJ2-7; the match to TRBD1 covers 9 bases. Germline CDR1 is LGHNA and CDR2 is YSLEER. The CDR3 consists of 16 residues. V trimming: 0 bases; J trimming: 3 bases; junction bases outside the gene matches: 6.

The chain employs TRBV7-9 and TRBJ2-2; a weak D match, TRBD1 (5 bases). The V end lost 5 bases, the J end lost 0 bases, and 10 bases lay between the germline ends. The CDR3 runs 15 residues. Germline loops: CDR1 SEHNR, CDR2 FQNEAQ (reference sequence). DNA of the CDR3: TGTGCCAGCAGCCCACAGGTCTCGAACACCGGGGAGCTGTTTTTT. Translation gives CASSPQVSNTGELFF.

The chain employs TRBV9 and TRBJ2-7, with a tentative D call TRBD2 (7 bases). CDR1 and CDR2 from the germline V gene are SGDLS and YYNGEE. The germline V and J ends were trimmed by 0 bases and 6 bases, with 10 bases remaining between them. The CDR3 length is 13 residues. As DNA, the CDR3 is TGTGCCAGCAGCGTAGCTGGGGGGGCCGAGCAGTACTTC. This sequence encodes CASSVAGGAEQYF.

V usage is TRBV6-6 and J usage is TRBJ2-2; D call uncertain. The ends were cut back, 6 bases at V and 2 bases at J, with 13 bases in the middle. The V gene's germline CDR1 is MNHNY and CDR2 SVGAGI (reference sequence). The CDR3 is made up of 15 amino acids. This CDR3 reads CASSLTEPNTGELFF. The CDR3 DNA reads TGTGCCAGCAGCCTAACAGAACCTAACACCGGGGAGCTGTTTTTT.

The chain uses TRBV18 and TRBJ2-7; the match to TRBD1 covers 7 bases. Germline-derived CDR1 and CDR2 are KGHSH and LQKENI. The junction had 12 bases not matched to a gene; V was cut back by 5 bases and J by 2 bases. CDR3 length: 16 residues. The CDR3 coding sequence is TGTGCCAGCTCAACAAACACCCGGGACAGCCCCTACGAGCAGTACTTC. Residues: CASSTNTRDSPYEQYF.

V usage is TRBV15 and J usage is TRBJ2-5; 12 bases line up with TRBD2. Per the germline V gene, CDR1 is LNHNV and CDR2 is YYDKDF (reference sequence). This CDR3 region has 16 residues. Germline trimming cut 3 bases from V and 5 bases from J; bases unmatched to any gene: 7. CDR3 loop: CATSRESGTSGETQYF. The CDR3 nucleotides are TGTGCCACCAGCAGGGAATCCGGGACTAGCGGGGAGACCCAGTACTTC.

CDR3 sequence: CASTPTGEGYEQYF. CDR3 DNA: TGTGCCAGCACCCCGACAGGGGAAGGCTACGAGCAGTACTTC. This chain connects TRBV28 to TRBJ2-7, with 8 bases lining up with TRBD1. Germline V CDR1 and CDR2: MDHEN, SYDVKM. This CDR3 spans 14 amino acids. V trimming: 7 bases; J trimming: 3 bases; junction bases outside the gene matches: 8. The full variable domain, rest sourced from reference TRBV28 and TRBJ2-7, is DVKVTQSSRYLVKRTGEKVFLECVQDMDHENMFWYRQDPGLGLRLIYFSYDVKMKEKGDIPEGYSVSREKKERFSLILESASTNQTSMYLCASTPTGEGYEQYFGPGTRLTVT.

The chain combines TRBV6-5 with TRBJ1-5, with TRBD1 matching over 8 bases. The CDR3 runs 14 residues. The V gene end was trimmed by 4 bases and the J gene end by 3 bases; junction bases not matched to a gene: 2. Germline loops: CDR1 MNHEY, CDR2 SVGAGI. DNA for the CDR3: TGTGCCAGCAGTTCGACAGGGGCCAATCAGCCCCAGCATTTT. This codes for CASSSTGANQPQHF.

V usage is TRBV11-2 and J usage is TRBJ2-7; TRBD1 agrees at 8 bases. CDR1 and CDR2 (germline): SGHAT, FQNNGV. The CDR3 runs to 16 residues. Trimming at V came to 5 bases and at J to 0 bases, leaving 9 bases not matched to a gene. CDR3 in DNA: TGTGCCAGCAGCGACTCCGGGACAGGCTACTCCTACGAGCAGTACTTC. Translation gives CASSDSGTGYSYEQYF.

This chain connects TRBV12-1 to TRBJ1-5. TRBV12-1 is an annotated pseudogene. This CDR3 spans 12 amino acids. CDR3 region: CASSFARQPQHF. In DNA form, the CDR3 reads TGTGCCAGCAGCTTCGCCCGTCAGCCCCAGCATTTT.

Notes on this clone: This specimen includes other DNA sequences encoding the same CDR3. The chain recombines TRBV4-3 with TRBJ2-5; D is perhaps TRBD1 (5 bases). Trimming left V 0 bases short and J 2 bases short, with 10 bases between. The V gene's germline CDR1 is LGHNA and CDR2 YSLEER. CDR3 length: 15 residues. CDR3 sequence (DNA): TGCGCCAGCAGCCAAGAGTTGGCAGGGCAAGAGACCCAGTACTTC. Translated: CASSQELAGQETQYF.

V gene TRBV9 combines with J gene TRBJ2-7; D might be TRBD2 (6 bases). Germline values: CDR1 SGDLS, CDR2 YYNGEE. The CDR3 contains 14 residues. V was cut by 5 bases and J by 3 bases, with 15 bases left in between. The CDR3 loop is CASSEGGGNYEQYF. CDR3 DNA sequence: TGTGCCAGCAGTGAGGGTGGGGGGAACTACGAGCAGTACTTC.

V is TRBV28 and J is TRBJ1-2, with D possibly matching TRBD1 (5 bases). This CDR3 has 13 residues. Trimming stripped 5 bases from V and 4 bases from J, with 11 bases between. The germline V gene encodes CDR1 MDHEN and CDR2 SYDVKM. CDR3 sequence (DNA): TGTGCCAGCAGTGAGAAGGGGTTCTATGGCTACACCTTC. It codes for CASSEKGFYGYTF.

The V call is TRBV7-9, the J call TRBJ2-7; 8 bases are a match to TRBD1. CDR1 and CDR2 from the germline V gene are SEHNR and FQNEAQ (reference sequence). The CDR3 has 15 amino acids. The trim removed 2 bases at V and 7 bases at J, leaving 10 bases unmatched. Here the CDR3 reads CASSLWTGYSLEQYF. CDR3 nucleotides: TGTGCCAGCAGCTTATGGACAGGGTACAGCCTTGAGCAGTACTTC.

The CDR3 DNA is TGTGCCAGCAGCGGAGGAGGGGGCGTTATGGATGGCTACACCTTC. Residues: CASSGGGGVMDGYTF. The V gene is TRBV13, the J gene TRBJ1-2, with 7 bases aligning to TRBD1. The V segment lost 5 bases and the J segment 6 bases; nucleotides outside the gene matches: 12. This CDR3 has 15 amino acids. Germline V gives CDR1 PRHDT, CDR2 FYEKMQ (reference sequence).

This chain uses TRBV5-1 with TRBJ2-4; the D gene is possibly TRBD1 (5 bases). CDR1 and CDR2 (germline): SGHRS, YFSETQ. The CDR3 contains 16 residues. V lost 0 bases and J 2 bases, leaving 12 bases between the germline ends. CDR3 sequence (DNA): TGCGCCAGCAGCTTGGGGTCAGGGCAAACCAAAAACATTCAGTACTTC. This translates into CASSLGSGQTKNIQYF.

The V and J genes are TRBV19 and TRBJ2-1; 9 bases line up with TRBD1. With V trimmed by 7 bases and J by 8 bases, 9 bases remained unmatched. This CDR3 contains 14 residues. Germline V gives CDR1 LNHDA, CDR2 SQIVND (reference sequence). DNA of the CDR3: TGTGCCAGTAACCCGACAGGGGGGTTTGATGAGCAGTTCTTC. Translated, it gives CASNPTGGFDEQFF.

The chain combines TRBV7-9 with TRBJ2-3; D unclear. V was cut by 6 bases and J by 3 bases, with 10 bases left in between. The CDR3 length is 13 residues. Germline CDR1 and CDR2: SEHNR and FQNEAQ (reference sequence). This chain's CDR3 is CASREIGTDTQYF. The CDR3 DNA is TGTGCCAGCAGGGAAATTGGGACAGATACGCAGTATTTT.

The genes are TRBV7-6 and TRBJ1-1, with 7 bases lining up with TRBD1. V lost 5 bases and J lost 0; bases outside the gene matches: 9. CDR1 and CDR2 (germline): SGHVS, FNYEAQ. This CDR3 comprises 16 residues. This CDR3 is CASSPFRDSLNTEAFF. The CDR3 DNA reads TGTGCCAGCAGCCCCTTTCGGGACAGCTTGAACACTGAAGCTTTCTTT.

This clone was observed a single time. The chain is built from TRBV5-6 and TRBJ1-6; D may be TRBD1 (6 bases). Germline loops: CDR1 SGHDT, CDR2 YYEEEE. CDR3 length: 13 amino acids. V was pared by 4 bases and J by 14 bases, with 16 bases between. The CDR3 protein is CASSAAPTGTLHF. CDR3 nucleotide sequence: TGTGCCAGCAGCGCGGCCCCAACAGGGACCCTCCACTTT. Supplemented by reference TRBV5-6 and TRBJ1-6, the full variable domain reads DAGVTQSPTHLIKTRGQQVTLRCSPKSGHDTVSWYQQALGQGPQFIFQYYEEEERQRGNFPDRFSGHQFPNYSSELNVNALLLGDSALYLCASSAAPTGTLHFGNGTRLTVT.

V is TRBV5-4 and J is TRBJ2-1; 7 bases are a match to TRBD2. CDR1 SGHNT and CDR2 YYREEE come from the germline V gene (reference sequence). V lost 4 bases, J lost 4 bases, and 8 bases stayed unmatched. The CDR3 is 15 amino acids. The CDR3 DNA reads TGTGCCAGCAGCATTAAGCGGGGCTATTACAATGAGCAGTTCTTC. Translating it yields CASSIKRGYYNEQFF. The variable domain in full, completed from reference TRBV5-4 and TRBJ2-1, reads ETGVTQSPTHLIKTRGQQVTLRCSSQSGHNTVSWYQQALGQGPQFIFQYYREEENGRGNFPPRFSGLQFPNYSSELNVNALELDDSALYLCASSIKRGYYNEQFFGPGTRLTVL.